This T cell receptor beta chain was recorded in a study of a mutant IDH1 vaccine in newly diagnosed glioma. Sample time point: week 35, safety follow-up. The investigators gave 300 ug of mutant IDH1 20-mer peptide in each vaccine dose, together with topical imiquimod. Germline V gene sequence: CDR1 MNHEY, CDR2 SMNVEV (reference sequence). This CDR3 is built from 13 residues. The junction had 2 bases not matched to a gene; V was cut back by 10 bases and J by 4 bases. Sequencing was performed with immunoSEQ multiplex PCR; in TCRdb, only in-frame clones are kept and a portion is missing. The sample consists of tens of thousands of clones, around 80% of them appearing once. There are a few counts of this clone. The antigen is not known.

The V call is TRBV27, the J call TRBJ2-6; 9 nucleotides line up with TRBD1. The receptor was isolated from a man aged 30-40 years with glioma. The sample here was PBMCs, taken from a glioma patient whose treatment included an IDH1 peptide vaccine. CDR3 sequence reads: CATGTGGANVLTF. The CDR3 bases are TGTGCCACCGGGACAGGGGGGGCCAACGTCCTGACTTTC.